A selection of T cell receptor beta chains follows, all from one sample in a study of OX40 agonist ivuxolimab in advanced cancers. Libraries were prepared by immunoSEQ multiplex PCR; TCRdb keeps only in-frame clonotypes and omits some of them. The data hold around 100,000 clones, with about 90% observed a single time. This sample comprised CD4+ or CD8+ T cells sorted from blood, obtained in a trial of the OX40 agonist ivuxolimab. These TCRs come from an adult with an advanced solid tumor such as melanoma, head and neck, liver or kidney cancer. CDR3s include the opening cysteine and the closing phenylalanine or tryptophan. The order of the fields is D gene, CDR3 length, clone size, J gene, V gene, CDR3 DNA, CDR3 protein. D genes are given only for firm matches. Clone size is shown for a subset of rows, as once, few, many or a class of expanded clone.

>TRBD1|16|-|TRBJ1-5|TRBV15
TGTGCCACCAGCAGAGATTTAGGGGGCCGGGGTCAGCCCCAGCATTTT
CATSRDLGGRGQPQHF
>-|16|-|TRBJ1-1|TRBV7-9
TGTGCCAGCAGTTACTTTCCGGAGAAGTCGAACACTGAAGCTTTCTTT
CASSYFPEKSNTEAFF
>-|15|-|TRBJ1-4|TRBV7-9
TGTGCCAGCAGCCCAGGACTTTCAGGAGGGGAAAAACTGTTTTTT
CASSPGLSGGEKLFF
>-|13|-|TRBJ1-1|TRBV6-5
TGTGCCAGCAGTTACGGTAGGGAATCTGAAGCTTTCTTT
CASSYGRESEAFF
>TRBD2|16|-|TRBJ2-3|TRBV7-2
TGTGCCAGCAGCTCAAGCGGGGGCCCCCCGGCAGATACGCAGTATTTT
CASSSSGGPPADTQYF
>TRBD2|15|-|TRBJ2-5|TRBV11-3
TGTGCCAGCAGCCCCGCGGGGGGTGTCCAAGAGACCCAGTACTTC
CASSPAGGVQETQYF
>-|12|-|TRBJ2-1|TRBV19
TGTGCCAGTAGTAACCTCTACAATGAGCAGTTCTTC
CASSNLYNEQFF
>TRBD1|14|-|TRBJ1-1|TRBV5-1
TGCGCCAGCAGCCTAACCGACAGGGACACTGAAGCTTTCTTT
CASSLTDRDTEAFF
>-|12|-|TRBJ1-4|TRBV12-5
TGTGCTAGTGGTTTGGCCTCGACAGAACTGTTTTTT
CASGLASTELFF
>TRBD2|19|-|TRBJ2-1|TRBV4-3
TGCGCCAGCAGCCAGAACTCCCGACTAGCGGGAGGGTCCTACAATGAGCAGTTCTTC
CASSQNSRLAGGSYNEQFF
>-|15|many|TRBJ2-1|TRBV7-2
TGTGCCAGCAGCCCAGACTTGAGCTCCTACAATGAGCAGTTCTTC
CASSPDLSSYNEQFF
>-|12|-|TRBJ2-5|TRBV7-3
TGTGCCAGCAGCTCGACTGGGGGGCCCCAGTACTTC
CASSSTGGPQYF
>-|14|-|TRBJ2-3|TRBV7-2
TGTGCCAGCAGCTTAGGCCCCCCCGCAGATACGCAGTATTTT
CASSLGPPADTQYF
>TRBD2|15|-|TRBJ2-2|TRBV9
TGTGCCAGCAGCCCAAGCGGGACCCATACCGGGGAGCTGTTTTTT
CASSPSGTHTGELFF
>-|13|-|TRBJ1-1|TRBV27
TGTGCCAGCAGCCCTTTGCAGGGGCTGAGGGCTTTCTTT
CASSPLQGLRAFF
>-|13|-|TRBJ1-5|TRBV6-1
TGTGCCAGCAGTGAAGCAAGGGGACAGCCCCAGCATTTT
CASSEARGQPQHF
>TRBD2|17|-|TRBJ2-5|TRBV4-3
TGCGCCAGCAGCCAATCACCTAGCGGGGCCCTCCAAGAGACCCAGTACTTC
CASSQSPSGALQETQYF
>-|15|-|TRBJ2-4|TRBV19
TGTGCCAGTAGTCGGGGGAACTTAGCCAAAAACATTCAGTACTTC
CASSRGNLAKNIQYF
>-|13|-|TRBJ1-2|TRBV7-9
TGTGCCAGCAGCTTAGGGTCCGCTACTAGCTACACCTTC
CASSLGSATSYTF
>-|13|-|TRBJ2-2|TRBV15
TGTGCCACCAGCAGGGGGTTGGCCGGGGAGCTGTTTTTT
CATSRGLAGELFF
>-|13|-|TRBJ1-1|TRBV11-2
TGTGCCAGCAGCCCACCAGGGTACACTGAAGCTTTCTTT
CASSPPGYTEAFF
>-|14|once|TRBJ2-5|TRBV9
TGTGCCAGCAGCGTAAGAGCACGCGAGGAGACCCAGTACTTC
CASSVRAREETQYF
>-|11|-|TRBJ2-7|TRBV2
TGTGCCAGCAGTGGGGGGTTCGAGCAGTACTTC
CASSGGFEQYF
>-|13|-|TRBJ1-1|TRBV11-2
TGTGCCAGCAGCTTCCGGAGGGGAGGAGAGGCTTTCTTT
CASSFRRGGEAFF
>TRBD2|15|-|TRBJ2-1|TRBV11-2
TGTGCCAGCAGCTTAGTACTAGCGATGGGTAATGAGCAGTTCTTC
CASSLVLAMGNEQFF